Following are 19 T cell receptor beta chains from one sample sequenced in a study of blood T cell repertoires in COVID-19 (dated by TCRdb to about 2020). The library was generated by the immunoSEQ multiplex PCR assay. TCRdb stores this immuneACCESS table with in-frame sequences only. Part of the clones is absent; in the studies checked, under half of the shortfall reflects unresolved V genes, and no reason is known for the rest. The sample table shows tens of thousands of clones, and around 80% are seen once. The ten largest clones take up about a sixth of the sample. Sequenced input: peripheral blood. These receptors all stem from a woman older than 75 with active or convalescent COVID-19.

The chain recombines TRBV7-3 with TRBJ2-3; 11 bases are a match to TRBD2. Germline values: CDR1 SGHTA, CDR2 FQGTGA. After removal of 5 bases from V and 4 bases from J, the junction contained 5 bases not matched to a gene. This CDR3 has 15 residues. The CDR3 DNA sequence: TGTGCCAGCAGCCCGGGACTAGCGGTGGCAGATACGCAGTATTTT. Translated: CASSPGLAVADTQYF.

This clone was picked up one time. This chain connects TRBV2 to TRBJ2-2; 9 bases align to TRBD1. There are 14 residues in the CDR3. The germline V gene encodes CDR1 SNHLY and CDR2 FYNNEI. V shed 6 bases and J 1 base; nucleotides not matched to a gene: 0. The CDR3 DNA is TGTGCCAGCAGGGGACAGGGGAACACCGGGGAGCTGTTTTTT. Its protein is CASRGQGNTGELFF.

The V call is TRBV7-3, the J call TRBJ1-1, with 11 bases aligning to TRBD1. In germline, CDR1 is SGHTA, CDR2 FQGTGA. V dropped 1 base and J dropped 4; count of bases not matched to a gene: 8. The CDR3 spans 17 residues. The CDR3 reads CASSLSRMGTGGTEAFF. The CDR3, as DNA: TGTGCCAGCAGCTTAAGCCGAATGGGGACAGGGGGCACTGAAGCTTTCTTT.

This sequence joins TRBV11-2 and TRBJ2-7; 8 bases match TRBD2. Trimming cost V 7 bases and J 2 bases; bases outside gene matches: 10. Germline CDR1 reads SGHAT; CDR2 reads FQNNGV. The CDR3 sequence is 15 residues long. The CDR3 spells CASTLGIGGAYEQYF. CDR3 sequence (DNA): TGTGCCAGCACCTTGGGAATCGGGGGGGCCTACGAGCAGTACTTC.

The rearrangement uses TRBV3-1 (or the pseudogene TRBV3-2) and TRBJ2-7, with 7 bases that match TRBD1. The CDR3 has 15 amino acids. The J segment lost 1 base and the V segment lost 4 bases, leaving 7 bases of the junction unmatched. Germline CDR1 reads LGHDT; CDR2 reads YNNKEL (reference sequence). The CDR3 spells CASSPTGTESYEQYF. DNA of the CDR3: TGTGCCAGCAGCCCTACCGGGACAGAGTCCTACGAGCAGTACTTC.

This sequence joins TRBV20-1 and TRBJ1-2; no firm D call. Deletions cut 3 bases from V and 8 bases from J, with 16 bases between. The CDR3 contains 13 residues. Germline assignment: CDR1 DFQATT and CDR2 SNEGSKA (reference sequence). This CDR3 reads CSASPSSGEGYTF. CDR3 DNA: TGCAGTGCTAGTCCCTCCTCAGGTGAAGGCTACACCTTC.

This clone came up once. CDR3 sequence (DNA): TGTGCCAGCAGCCCGAACGGGACTAGCGGTTTTCCAAGCTCCTACAATGAGCAGTTCTTC. As protein: CASSPNGTSGFPSSYNEQFF. The rearrangement links TRBV5-4 to TRBJ2-1, with 11 bases aligning to TRBD2. CDR1 is SGHNT and CDR2 is YYREEE in the germline V gene (reference sequence). CDR3 length: 20 residues. The V gene end was trimmed by 4 bases and the J gene end by 0 bases; junction bases not matched to a gene: 15.

This sequence joins TRBV29-1 and TRBJ2-7, with D possibly matching TRBD2 (5 bases). V gave up 6 bases and J gave up 7 bases, with 13 bases separating them. From germline, CDR1 is SQVTM and CDR2 ANQGSEA. This CDR3 is built from 11 residues. CDR3 DNA sequence: TGCAGCGTGTCTTGGCCGGGAGAGCAGTACTTC. It yields the protein CSVSWPGEQYF.

Only a few counts were recorded for this clone. J is TRBJ2-5 and V is TRBV6-5; no reliable D call. CDR3 size: 12 residues. V was cut by 7 bases and J by 5 bases, with 11 bases left in between. Germline CDR1 and CDR2: MNHEY and SVGAGI. The CDR3 DNA is TGTGCCAGCATCGCTTGGCAGGAGACCCAGTACTTC. Protein product: CASIAWQETQYF.

This clone was detected only a few times. V gene TRBV6-1 combines with J gene TRBJ2-7; D is possibly TRBD1 (7 bases). Germline lookup yields CDR1 MNHNS and CDR2 SASEGT. The V end lost 2 bases, the J end lost 2 bases, and 13 bases lay between the germline ends. This CDR3 is built from 15 residues. CDR3: CASSEQGGRPYEQYF. Here the CDR3 DNA reads TGTGCCAGCAGTGAACAGGGGGGACGTCCCTACGAGCAGTACTTC.

This sequence joins TRBV7-2 and TRBJ1-3, with a possible D match to TRBD1 (6 bases). Germline assignment: CDR1 SGHTA and CDR2 FQGNSA. V was clipped by 3 bases and J by 0 bases, with 12 bases between them. There are 16 residues in the CDR3. This chain's CDR3 is CASSFTGSLSGNTIYF. As DNA, the CDR3 is TGTGCCAGCAGCTTTACAGGGTCTCTCTCTGGAAACACCATATATTTT.

This chain uses TRBV5-1 with TRBJ2-6; weak D call: TRBD1 (5 bases). V dropped 4 bases and J dropped 2 bases, with 13 bases sitting between them. Germline V gene data show CDR1 as SGHRS and CDR2 as YFSETQ. CDR3 length: 16 amino acids. CDR3 loop: CASSVPQGPGANVLTF. CDR3 nucleotide sequence: TGCGCCAGCAGCGTCCCCCAGGGCCCTGGGGCCAACGTCCTGACTTTC.

The chain uses TRBV6-5 and TRBJ1-5; D is ambiguous. The V gene's germline CDR1 is MNHEY and CDR2 SVGAGI. V gave up 6 bases and J gave up 4 bases, with 10 bases separating them. This CDR3 has 13 amino acids. The DNA for the CDR3 is TGTGCCAGCAGGGAGGTAGTTAATCAGCCCCAGCATTTT. Its protein is CASREVVNQPQHF.

The CDR3 bases are TGTGCCAGCAGCTTAGGGCTAGCGCCTGACTACGAGCAGTACTTC. Translated: CASSLGLAPDYEQYF. This chain connects TRBV7-6 to TRBJ2-7, with TRBD2 as a possible D gene (6 bases). The CDR3 has 15 amino acids. V was trimmed by 1 base and J by 3 bases, leaving 13 bases between them. Germline CDR1 and CDR2: SGHVS and FNYEAQ.

This rearrangement joins TRBV5-1 to TRBJ2-4; TRBD1 matches 9 bases. The germline V gene encodes CDR1 SGHRS and CDR2 YFSETQ. V lost 5 bases to trimming and J lost 1 base; unmatched junction nucleotides: 7. This CDR3 is 16 amino acids long. CDR3 region: CASSSTGGRAKNIQYF. CDR3 sequence (DNA): TGCGCCAGCAGTTCTACAGGGGGCAGGGCCAAAAACATTCAGTACTTC.

The chain employs TRBV10-3 and TRBJ2-3; possibly TRBD2 for D (5 bases). This CDR3 has 11 residues. Germline values: CDR1 ENHRY, CDR2 SYGVKD. With 8 bases removed from V and 6 bases from J, the gap between germline ends came to 9 bases. The CDR3 is CAILTGDTQYF. CDR3 bases: TGTGCCATCCTCACGGGGGATACGCAGTATTTT.

The rearrangement links TRBV5-1 to TRBJ2-5; TRBD2 aligns across 13 bases. The CDR3 runs 17 residues. The germline gives CDR1 SGHRS, CDR2 YFSETQ. V lost 0 bases and J lost 1; bases outside the gene matches: 3. This chain's CDR3 is CASSLAGTSGAQETQYF. In DNA form, the CDR3 reads TGCGCCAGCAGCTTGGCCGGGACTAGCGGGGCCCAAGAGACCCAGTACTTC.

The J gene is TRBJ2-5, the V gene TRBV3-1 (or the pseudogene TRBV3-2), with D maybe TRBD2 (7 bases). CDR1 is LGHDT and CDR2 is YNNKEL in the germline V gene (reference sequence). V was clipped by 3 bases and J by 7 bases, with 18 bases between them. The CDR3 extends over 15 amino acids. The CDR3, as DNA: TGTGCCAGCAGCCAGACACCAGGGGAGGGCGGGACCCAGTACTTC. Residues: CASSQTPGEGGTQYF.

The chain couples TRBV5-5 to TRBJ1-4; D unresolved. Germline CDR1 reads SGHKS; CDR2 reads YYEKEE (reference sequence). This CDR3 has 14 amino acids. The V end lost 2 bases, the J end lost 8 bases, and 13 bases lay between the germline ends. CDR3 sequence: CASSFELEREKLFF. The CDR3 nucleotides read TGTGCCAGCAGCTTCGAATTAGAGCGGGAAAAACTGTTTTTT.